The source of this T cell receptor (beta chain) is a study of CD8 T cells in Susac syndrome. A word on this clonotype: Its antigen remains unknown.

Negative isolation yielded CD4+ and CD8+ T cells, and FACS enriched TEMRA cells. Findings of the study overall: The relatively small number of individuals in the TCR sequencing and HLA analysis was acknowledged by the study.

Germline CDR1 reads MNHEY; CDR2 reads SVGEGT. Trimming took 7 bases from V and 3 from J, leaving 21 bases between them. This CDR3 contains 16 residues. RNA was extracted with the RNeasy kit, and a quantity of 0.5 to 1 ug was reverse transcribed using random hexamers. TCRdb redid the calling of the immunoSEQ multiplex PCR reads with MiXCR, one entry per CDR3 protein. The sample carries some 300,000 distinct CDR3 sequences, 75% to 85% recorded once. This chain links TRBV6-2 or TRBV6-3 with TRBJ1-1; D might be TRBD1 (5 bases). The sequenced sample was CD8+ T cells from PBMCs. This receptor was obtained from a human donor with multiple sclerosis. The CDR3 DNA is TGTGCCAGCAATGTATGGAGGCCAGGGAAGGACACTGAAGCTTTCTTT. This gives the protein CASNVWRPGKDTEAFF.